This entry lists 2 T cell receptor beta chains sequenced from one sample in a study of control samples from healthy donors and cancer patients. Only in-frame clones appear in the TCRdb table, and some are missing; sequencing was by immunoSEQ multiplex PCR. The sample records roughly 80,000 clones, 92% being singletons. Input material: blood. Every receptor here comes from a woman aged 55-75 years in good health.

The chain recombines TRBV27 with TRBJ1-1; D not certain. Trimming left V 1 base short and J 0 bases short, with 9 bases between. Germline V CDR1 and CDR2: MNHEY, SMNVEV (reference sequence). The CDR3 is 15 residues long. CDR3: CASSLYGSMNTEAFF. The CDR3 DNA reads as TGTGCCAGCAGTTTATATGGGAGTATGAACACTGAAGCTTTCTTT.

The chain employs TRBV24-1 and TRBJ2-1, with no clear D. The CDR3 is made up of 12 amino acids. V was pared by 3 bases and J by 12 bases, with 11 bases between. CDR1 KGHDR and CDR2 SFDVKD come from the germline V gene. The CDR3 sequence: CATSDPKRGQFF. The DNA for the CDR3 is TGTGCCACCAGTGATCCCAAGCGCGGGCAGTTCTTC.